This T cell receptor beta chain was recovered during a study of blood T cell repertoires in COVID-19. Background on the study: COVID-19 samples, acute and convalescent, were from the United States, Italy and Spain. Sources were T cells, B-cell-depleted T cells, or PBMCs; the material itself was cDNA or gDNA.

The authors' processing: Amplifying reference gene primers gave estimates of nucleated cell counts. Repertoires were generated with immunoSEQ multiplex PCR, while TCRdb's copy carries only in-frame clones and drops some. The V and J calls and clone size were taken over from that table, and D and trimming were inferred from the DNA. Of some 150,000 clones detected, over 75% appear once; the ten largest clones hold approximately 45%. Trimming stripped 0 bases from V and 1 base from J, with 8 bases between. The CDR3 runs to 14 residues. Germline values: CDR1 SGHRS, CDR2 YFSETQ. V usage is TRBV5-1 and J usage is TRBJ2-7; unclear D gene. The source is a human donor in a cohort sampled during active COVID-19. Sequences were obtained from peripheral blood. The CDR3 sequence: CASSLVVSSYEQYF. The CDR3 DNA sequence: TGCGCCAGCAGCTTGGTGGTCAGTTCCTACGAGCAGTACTTC. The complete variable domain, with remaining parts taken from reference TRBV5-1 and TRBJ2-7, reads KAGVTQTPRYLIKTRGQQVTLSCSPISGHRSVSWYQQTPGQGLQFLFEYFSETQRNKGNFPGRFSGRQFSNSRSEMNVSTLELGDSALYLCASSLVVSSYEQYFGPGTRLTVT.